One and the same sample provided the 32 T cell receptor beta chains below, sequenced in a study of T cell changes during pregnancy in multiple sclerosis. The method was immunoSEQ multiplex PCR; TCRdb's version includes in-frame clones alone and lacks a portion of them. Of around 77,000 clones in the sample, roughly nine tenths were seen once. Material: peripheral blood, obtained in the third trimester of pregnancy. The receptors were gathered from a female donor in good health, enrolled as a control in a pregnancy study.

The table lists this clone with a few counts. J is TRBJ1-2 and V is TRBV6-1; tentative D call: TRBD1 (5 bases). The V and J ends lost 1 base and 4 bases respectively, with 7 bases between them. CDR3 length equals 13 residues. Germline V gene lookup returns CDR1 MNHNS and CDR2 SASEGT. Here the CDR3 reads CASSEVGGYGYTF. CDR3 DNA: TGTGCCAGCAGTGAAGTGGGGGGCTATGGCTACACCTTC.

J is TRBJ1-1 and V is TRBV5-1; D may be TRBD1 (5 bases). CDR1 and CDR2 from the germline V gene are SGHRS and YFSETQ. The CDR3 is 15 residues long. The V gene lost 4 bases and the J gene lost 3 bases, with 16 bases spanning the gap. CDR3 coding DNA: TGCGCCAGCAGCGGGCGGTCCGGGGGGGACACTGAAGCTTTCTTT. Translated: CASSGRSGGDTEAFF.

The rearrangement uses TRBV19 and TRBJ2-7; 12 bases align to TRBD2. The trim removed 6 bases at V and 5 bases at J, leaving 11 bases unmatched. CDR1 LNHDA and CDR2 SQIVND come from the germline V gene (reference sequence). The CDR3 has 16 residues. CDR3: CASSQRRLAGVHEQYF. The DNA for the CDR3 is TGTGCCAGTAGCCAAAGGAGACTAGCGGGGGTCCACGAGCAGTACTTC. Based on the CDR3 plus reference TRBV19 and TRBJ2-7, the full variable domain is DGGITQSPKYLFRKEGQNVTLSCEQNLNHDAMYWYRQDPGQGLRLIYYSQIVNDFQKGDIAEGYSVSREKKESFPLTVTSAQKNPTAFYLCASSQRRLAGVHEQYFGPGTRLTVT.

The J gene is TRBJ2-2, the V gene TRBV4-1; 9 bases are a match to TRBD2. CDR1 is MGHRA and CDR2 is YSYEKL in the germline V gene. The trim removed 4 bases at V and 7 bases at J, leaving 10 bases unmatched. This CDR3 contains 16 residues. The CDR3 coding sequence is TGCGCCAGCAGCCGGTGGGCGGGGGGGCAAGACGGGGAGCTGTTTTTT. The encoded protein is CASSRWAGGQDGELFF.

This sequence joins TRBV28 and TRBJ2-3; 10 nucleotides match TRBD2. Germline V lookup: CDR1 MDHEN, CDR2 SYDVKM. This CDR3 comprises 14 residues. The V and J ends lost 5 bases and 11 bases, in that order; junction bases with no gene match: 10. This CDR3 is CASSPIQRGGMQYF. The CDR3 DNA sequence: TGTGCCAGCAGTCCGATTCAGCGGGGGGGTATGCAGTATTTT.

The V call is TRBV7-2, the J call TRBJ2-7; 11 bases are shared with TRBD1. Germline values: CDR1 SGHTA, CDR2 FQGNSA. With 4 bases clipped from V and 4 bases from J, the junction kept 6 bases outside the gene matches. This CDR3 comprises 15 residues. DNA for the CDR3: TGTGCCAGCAGCTCTGGACAGGGGGCACGATACGAGCAGTACTTC. It specifies CASSSGQGARYEQYF.

This clone appeared a few times. The gene calls are TRBV18 and TRBJ2-7; 11 bases agree with TRBD2. The length of the CDR3 is 16 residues. Germline-derived CDR1 and CDR2 are KGHSH and LQKENI. Losses at the gene ends were 3 bases for V and 10 bases for J; bases not matched to a gene: 14. DNA of the CDR3: TGTGCCAGCTCACCCGGACTAGCGGGTGGGAATGGAGAACAGTACTTC. This gives the protein CASSPGLAGGNGEQYF.

This clone was found once. The chain couples TRBV11-2 to TRBJ2-1; 9 bases agree with TRBD2. J gave up 2 bases and V 0 bases, and 11 bases lay outside the gene matches. CDR1 and CDR2 (germline): SGHAT, FQNNGV. CDR3 size: 19 residues. The CDR3: CASSLDSPASGMTYNEQFF. DNA for the CDR3: TGTGCCAGCAGCTTAGATTCCCCTGCTAGCGGGATGACCTACAATGAGCAGTTCTTC.

J is TRBJ1-5 and V is TRBV5-5; the D gene is possibly TRBD1 (6 bases). This CDR3 spans 14 amino acids. CDR1 SGHKS and CDR2 YYEKEE come from the germline V gene (reference sequence). Between the trimmed V and J ends, which lost 5 bases and 4 bases, there was a span of 13 bases. The DNA for the CDR3 is TGTGCCAGCAGGCTAGGGGGGGGGAATCAGCCCCAGCATTTT. Its protein product is CASRLGGGNQPQHF.

CDR3 sequence (DNA): TGTGCCAGCAGTGCAAGGGGTGGCTACACCTTC. It yields the protein CASSARGGYTF. The rearrangement joins TRBV28 to TRBJ1-2, with D possibly matching TRBD1 (5 bases). V lost 5 bases and J 7 bases, leaving 8 bases between the germline ends. Germline V gives CDR1 MDHEN, CDR2 SYDVKM. This CDR3 spans 11 amino acids.

The chain combines TRBV2 with TRBJ1-1, with D possibly matching TRBD1 (6 bases). Germline CDR1 and CDR2: SNHLY and FYNNEI. The CDR3 spans 17 residues. With 2 bases removed from V and 6 bases from J, the gap between germline ends came to 22 bases. The CDR3 DNA follows: TGTGCCAGCAGTGAAAATTCCCCAGGGAGGGGGAGGCCTGAAGCTTTCTTT. It encodes CASSENSPGRGRPEAFF. The variable domain in full, with the rest retrieved from reference TRBV2 and TRBJ1-1, is EPEVTQTPSHQVTQMGQEVILRCVPISNHLYFYWYRQILGQKVEFLVSFYNNEISEKSEIFDDQFSVERPDGSNFTLKIRSTKLEDSAMYFCASSENSPGRGRPEAFFGQGTRLTVV.

The chain links TRBV4-1 to TRBJ2-2, with 7 bases lining up with TRBD2. Germline V gene data show CDR1 as MGHRA and CDR2 as YSYEKL. Trimming removed 5 bases from V and 3 bases from J; junction bases left unmatched: 6. This CDR3 has 15 amino acids. CDR3 residues: CASSLGLGYTGELFF. The CDR3 DNA reads as TGCGCCAGCAGCTTAGGACTAGGATACACCGGGGAGCTGTTTTTT.

The chain joins TRBV2 to TRBJ2-1; 12 nucleotides match TRBD1. The V gene's germline CDR1 is SNHLY and CDR2 FYNNEI. V shed 6 bases and J 6 bases; nucleotides not matched to a gene: 6. CDR3 length: 15 amino acids. DNA of the CDR3: TGTGCCAGCAGCACCGGGACAGGGGGCTTCAATGAGCAGTTCTTC. It specifies CASSTGTGGFNEQFF.

The chain employs TRBV5-1 and TRBJ1-4, with 9 bases matching TRBD1. V was clipped by 1 base and J by 8 bases; unmatched bases: 3. There are 14 residues in the CDR3. Germline V gene sequence: CDR1 SGHRS, CDR2 YFSETQ. In nucleotides, the CDR3 is TGCGCCAGCAGCTTGAACAGGGGGCAGGAAAAACTGTTTTTT. Encoded protein: CASSLNRGQEKLFF. Full variable domain (rest looked up from reference TRBV5-1 and TRBJ1-4): KAGVTQTPRYLIKTRGQQVTLSCSPISGHRSVSWYQQTPGQGLQFLFEYFSETQRNKGNFPGRFSGRQFSNSRSEMNVSTLELGDSALYLCASSLNRGQEKLFFGSGTQLSVL.

The rearrangement links TRBV5-1 to TRBJ2-3; 12 nucleotides align to TRBD2. V shed 2 bases, J shed 6 bases, and the junction held 7 bases outside the gene matches. The CDR3 has 16 amino acids. The V gene's germline CDR1 is SGHRS and CDR2 YFSETQ. The CDR3, as DNA: TGCGCCAGCAGCTTTTCTAGCGGGGGGGCCAGCGATACGCAGTATTTT. Its protein is CASSFSSGGASDTQYF.

This clone was seen a handful of times. One end of the junction does not line up with germline, which may come from a read error. V and J are TRBV7-7 and TRBJ2-3; 8 bases line up with TRBD2. The CDR3 consists of 16 residues. CDR1 and CDR2 (germline): SSHAT, FNYEAQ (reference sequence). The DNA of the CDR3 is TGTGCTAGCAGCTTAGCGAGCGGGAGAGGGGCAGATACGCAGTATTTT. This sequence encodes CASSLASGRGADTQYF.

V gene TRBV10-3 combines with J gene TRBJ2-1, with a possible D match to TRBD1 (5 bases). In germline, CDR1 is ENHRY, CDR2 SYGVKD. This CDR3 contains 15 residues. The ends were cut back, 1 base at V and 6 bases at J, with 13 bases in the middle. DNA for the CDR3: TGTGCCATCAGTGAGTATGGACAAGACGCCAATGAGCAGTTCTTC. It is translated as CAISEYGQDANEQFF.

The chain combines TRBV7-2 with TRBJ2-7, with TRBD1 as a possible D gene (5 bases). The V end lost 7 bases, the J end lost 3 bases, and 31 bases lay between the germline ends. Germline CDR1 and CDR2: SGHTA and FQGNSA. The CDR3 runs 19 residues. The CDR3 is CASTPSTPRQGRGNYEQYF. The CDR3 nucleotides read TGTGCCAGCACCCCCTCCACCCCACGTCAGGGAAGAGGAAACTACGAGCAGTACTTC.

The chain joins TRBV6-1 to TRBJ2-7; D ambiguous. This CDR3 is built from 16 residues. Germline V gene lookup returns CDR1 MNHNS and CDR2 SASEGT. V dropped 0 bases and J dropped 0 bases, with 12 bases sitting between them. The DNA of the CDR3 is TGTGCCAGCAGTGAAGCGCAAAGCCGAAGCTCCTACGAGCAGTACTTC. Its translation: CASSEAQSRSSYEQYF.

The CDR3 DNA reads as TGTGCCAGCAGTTTTATTATGTCGGGACAGCCCCAGCATTTT. Encoded protein: CASSFIMSGQPQHF. This chain uses TRBV28 with TRBJ1-5; D is unresolved. The CDR3 spans 14 residues. CDR1 and CDR2 from the germline V gene are MDHEN and SYDVKM. The V gene lost 3 bases and the J gene lost 7 bases, with 13 bases spanning the gap.

This clone was detected a few times. The chain combines TRBV7-2 with TRBJ2-2, with unresolved D. V was cut by 2 bases and J by 0 bases, with 4 bases left in between. CDR1 SGHTA and CDR2 FQGNSA come from the germline V gene. This CDR3 has 14 amino acids. DNA for the CDR3: TGTGCCAGCAGCTTACTCGCGAACACCGGGGAGCTGTTTTTT. Encoded protein: CASSLLANTGELFF.

This clone occurred a few times. The gene calls are TRBV14 and TRBJ1-1; D is ambiguous. V lost 4 bases, J lost 0 bases, and 21 bases lay in between. Germline V lookup: CDR1 SGHDN, CDR2 FVKESK. The CDR3 contains 18 residues. The CDR3 nucleotides read TGTGCCAGCAGCCCGCCGGGAAGGGCCTCCCATATGAACACTGAAGCTTTCTTT. This encodes CASSPPGRASHMNTEAFF.

The chain links TRBV27 to TRBJ2-7; D not certain. The germline CDR1 and CDR2 sequences are MNHEY and SMNVEV (reference sequence). The CDR3 totals 16 residues. Trimming stripped 2 bases from V and 4 bases from J, with 18 bases between. DNA for the CDR3: TGTGCCAGCAGTTTACAAGACACGGTGGATGGGTACGAGCAGTACTTC. Translation: CASSLQDTVDGYEQYF.

This chain links TRBV9 with TRBJ1-1; possible D gene TRBD1, 6 bases. V lost 5 bases, J lost 1 base, and 15 bases lay in between. The germline V gene encodes CDR1 SGDLS and CDR2 YYNGEE. The CDR3 spans 15 residues. The CDR3 region has the DNA TGTGCCAGCAGAGCATCGGGGGGACAGAACACTGAAGCTTTCTTT. Encoded protein: CASRASGGQNTEAFF.

The chain has TRBV28 and TRBJ2-7; 7 nucleotides align to TRBD1. Germline V lookup: CDR1 MDHEN, CDR2 SYDVKM. The CDR3 sequence is 14 residues long. Germline trimming cut 4 bases from V and 2 bases from J; bases unmatched to any gene: 5. The CDR3 DNA reads as TGTGCCAGCAGTTCAGGGGGAACAACCTACGAGCAGTACTTC. It encodes CASSSGGTTYEQYF.

The chain employs TRBV5-1 and TRBJ1-1; TRBD1 is a possible D gene (5 bases). The CDR3 contains 14 residues. V lost 3 bases and J lost 1, with 10 bases in between. The germline V gene encodes CDR1 SGHRS and CDR2 YFSETQ. Here the CDR3 DNA reads TGCGCCAGCAGCTCGTTAACAGGGAACACTGAAGCTTTCTTT. Its protein product is CASSSLTGNTEAFF.

V gene TRBV9 combines with J gene TRBJ2-1, with D possibly being TRBD2 (5 bases). The germline V gene has CDR1 SGDLS and CDR2 YYNGEE. V was pared by 1 base and J by 2 bases, with 10 bases between. This CDR3 comprises 15 residues. The CDR3 here is CASSVLARTYNEQFF. The CDR3 DNA reads TGTGCCAGCAGCGTATTAGCGCGAACCTACAATGAGCAGTTCTTC.

The V call is TRBV18, the J call TRBJ1-2; 7 bases map to TRBD1. The germline V gene has CDR1 KGHSH and CDR2 LQKENI. V was clipped by 2 bases and J by 4 bases; unmatched bases: 10. The CDR3 has 16 residues. The CDR3 is CASSPTDRALLYGYTF. The CDR3 nucleotides are TGTGCCAGCTCACCAACAGACAGGGCCCTTCTCTATGGCTACACCTTC.

In nucleotides, the CDR3 is TGTGCCAGCAGCGTAGGTAATGCGGGAGCACCAGATACGCAGTATTTT. Translating gives CASSVGNAGAPDTQYF. The genes are TRBV9 and TRBJ2-3, with 7 bases fitting TRBD2. Germline V lookup: CDR1 SGDLS, CDR2 YYNGEE. V dropped 0 bases and J dropped 4; count of bases not matched to a gene: 8. CDR3 length: 16 residues. The complete variable domain, with remaining parts taken from reference TRBV9 and TRBJ2-3, reads DSGVTQTPKHLITATGQRVTLRCSPRSGDLSVYWYQQSLDQGLQFLIQYYNGEERAKGNILERFSAQQFPDLHSELNLSSLELGDSALYFCASSVGNAGAPDTQYFGPGTRLTVL.

V and J are TRBV7-2 and TRBJ2-4; 11 bases are a match to TRBD1. The CDR3 contains 18 residues. Trimming cost V 2 bases and J 4 bases; bases outside gene matches: 10. Germline CDR1 reads SGHTA; CDR2 reads FQGNSA. The chain's CDR3 is CASSLLGQGALGKNIQYF. As DNA, the CDR3 is TGTGCCAGCAGCTTACTAGGACAGGGGGCACTGGGTAAAAACATTCAGTACTTC. Full variable domain (remainder filled in from reference TRBV7-2 and TRBJ2-4): GAGVSQSPSNKVTEKGKDVELRCDPISGHTALYWYRQSLGQGLEFLIYFQGNSAPDKSGLPSDRFSAERTGGSVSTLTIQRTQQEDSAVYLCASSLLGQGALGKNIQYFGAGTRLSVL.

V and J are TRBV6-5 and TRBJ1-2, with D possibly matching TRBD1 (6 bases). The CDR3 spans 14 residues. V dropped 4 bases and J dropped 5 bases, with 14 bases sitting between them. The germline CDR1 and CDR2 sequences are MNHEY and SVGAGI. The CDR3 reads CASSSYDRLYGYTF. The CDR3 DNA reads TGTGCCAGCAGTTCCTACGACAGGCTGTATGGCTACACCTTC.

The J gene is TRBJ2-7, the V gene TRBV19; 16 bases align to TRBD2. CDR1 is LNHDA, CDR2 SQIVND, per germline (reference sequence). The CDR3 sequence is 17 residues long. Germline trimming cut 9 bases from V and 2 bases from J; bases unmatched to any gene: 10. CDR3 bases: TGTGCCAGAATTCCGGGACTAGCGGGGGGGCTTGCCTACGAGCAGTACTTC. Encoded protein: CARIPGLAGGLAYEQYF.